Sequencing of this TCR beta chain was carried out in a study of blood T cell repertoires in COVID-19. About the study: Acute and convalescent COVID-19 specimens originated in the United States, Italy and Spain. T cells, B-cell-depleted T cells, or PBMCs supplied cDNA or gDNA.

Study processing details: Estimates of nucleated cell counts were drawn from the amplification of reference gene primers. Produced via immunoSEQ multiplex PCR; TCRdb's table is partial and in-frame only. D and trimming were read from the DNA, whereas the V and J calls and clone size are those reported in that table. The sample consists of 60,000 to 85,000 clones, over 70% of them appearing once. In germline, CDR1 is SGHVS, CDR2 FQNEAQ. The CDR3 covers 16 residues. Trimming removed 5 bases from V and 4 bases from J, with 17 bases in between. V and J are TRBV7-8 and TRBJ2-2; tentative D call: TRBD2 (5 bases). This TCR was sampled from a man in his 70s who had recovered from COVID-19. The sequenced material came from peripheral blood. This CDR3 reads CASSPVATGGTGELFF. CDR3 sequence (DNA): TGTGCCAGCAGCCCAGTAGCAACCGGAGGCACCGGGGAGCTGTTTTTT.